Listed here are 29 T cell receptor beta chains from one sample, sequenced in a study of cytomegalovirus exposure and HLA in healthy donors (dated by TCRdb to about 2017). The library was produced with the immunoSEQ multiplex PCR assay. For the multiplex PCR, a mixture combining 60 forward primers for TCR Vbeta segments and 13 reverse primers for TCR Jbeta segments was used. TCRdb limited this immuneACCESS table to in-frame rearrangements with V and J called. A share of clones is missing; checked studies link under half to unresolved V genes, and the rest is unexplained. For this sample there are 140,000 to 150,000 clones; around two thirds appear just once. The biggest ten clones account for roughly 2% of the sample. The sample was PBMCs. Receptor source: an older woman in good health and CMV-seropositive.

This clone was picked up a small number of times. The rearrangement joins TRBV7-9 to TRBJ1-1; 7 bases are a match to TRBD1. CDR3 length: 15 residues. Germline V gene lookup returns CDR1 SEHNR and CDR2 FQNEAQ (reference sequence). V dropped 5 bases and J dropped 1; count of bases not matched to a gene: 7. The CDR3 nucleotides are TGTGCCAGCAGCCCGCGACAGGGTTCGAACACTGAAGCTTTCTTT. Its protein product is CASSPRQGSNTEAFF.

A few counts support this clone. This rearrangement joins TRBV28 to TRBJ2-1; D is perhaps TRBD2 (6 bases). Deletions cut 10 bases from V and 7 bases from J, with 17 bases between. Germline V CDR1 and CDR2: MDHEN, SYDVKM. The CDR3 loop spans 13 amino acids. The chain's CDR3 is CATMGGGGNEQFF. The CDR3 nucleotides are TGTGCCACCATGGGTGGTGGGGGGAATGAGCAGTTCTTC. Based on the CDR3 plus reference TRBV28 and TRBJ2-1, the full variable domain is DVKVTQSSRYLVKRTGEKVFLECVQDMDHENMFWYRQDPGLGLRLIYFSYDVKMKEKGDIPEGYSVSREKKERFSLILESASTNQTSMYLCATMGGGGNEQFFGPGTRLTVL.

The chain carries TRBV5-4 and TRBJ1-2; 10 bases line up with TRBD1. The CDR3 covers 16 residues. V gave up 0 bases and J gave up 5 bases; unmatched junction bases: 7. Germline CDR1 is SGHNT and CDR2 is YYREEE (reference sequence). The CDR3 region is CASSLGTGGGPYGYTF. DNA of the CDR3: TGTGCCAGCAGCTTGGGGACAGGGGGAGGACCTTATGGCTACACCTTC.

A few counts support this clone. The chain joins TRBV5-6 to TRBJ1-3; D remains ambiguous. The ends were cut back, 7 bases at V and 0 bases at J, with 11 bases in the middle. CDR1 and CDR2 from the germline V gene are SGHDT and YYEEEE. The CDR3 is 14 residues long. The DNA of the CDR3 is TGTGCCAGCTCTTATGGCGGCTCTGGAAACACCATATATTTT. Translated: CASSYGGSGNTIYF.

The chain employs TRBV4-1 and TRBJ2-3, with TRBD2 matching 16 bases. The V gene's germline CDR1 is MGHRA and CDR2 YSYEKL. The CDR3 spans 20 residues. Trimming at V came to 7 bases and at J to 3 bases, leaving 16 bases not matched to a gene. CDR3 region: CASNLGTSGRAGSPTDTQYF. The CDR3 nucleotides are TGCGCCAGCAACCTCGGGACTAGCGGGAGGGCCGGTTCCCCGACAGATACGCAGTATTTT.

The V call is TRBV9, the J call TRBJ2-3; TRBD2 matches 12 bases. The V gene end was trimmed by 3 bases and the J gene end by 6 bases; junction bases not matched to a gene: 8. CDR3 size: 16 residues. Germline lookup yields CDR1 SGDLS and CDR2 YYNGEE. The CDR3: CASSDARLAGVDTQYF. The CDR3 bases are TGTGCCAGCAGCGATGCCCGACTAGCGGGAGTTGATACGCAGTATTTT.

The chain's CDR3 is CASSHMTSGSEQYF. The CDR3 DNA reads as TGCGCCAGCAGCCACATGACTAGCGGGAGCGAGCAGTACTTC. This chain uses TRBV4-1 with TRBJ2-7, with 12 bases lining up with TRBD2. V trimming: 3 bases; J trimming: 6 bases; junction bases outside the gene matches: 3. CDR1 and CDR2 from the germline V gene are MGHRA and YSYEKL. This CDR3 has 14 amino acids.

The chain combines TRBV29-1 with TRBJ1-2; a possible D gene is TRBD1 (5 bases). The CDR3 is made up of 14 amino acids. Trimming cost V 1 base and J 3 bases, with 12 bases left between them. Germline CDR1 is SQVTM and CDR2 is ANQGSEA. CDR3 sequence: CSVEGTGGDYGYTF. In DNA, the CDR3 is TGCAGCGTTGAAGGTACGGGGGGGGACTATGGCTACACCTTC.

The gene calls are TRBV7-2 and TRBJ2-1; perhaps TRBD2 as D (6 bases). V lost 3 bases and J 5 bases, leaving 20 bases between the germline ends. The CDR3 sequence is 17 residues long. CDR1 is SGHTA and CDR2 is FQGNSA in the germline V gene. The CDR3 sequence is CASSLGLAVPRDNEQFF. CDR3 nucleotide sequence: TGTGCCAGCAGCTTGGGATTAGCGGTCCCACGAGACAATGAGCAGTTCTTC.

The chain couples TRBV18 to TRBJ1-5; 7 bases are shared with TRBD1. Per germline, CDR1 KGHSH and CDR2 LQKENI. This CDR3 region has 15 residues. Trimming removed 2 bases from V and 6 bases from J; junction bases left unmatched: 7. This CDR3 reads CASSPGQGGGQPQHF. The CDR3 nucleotides are TGTGCCAGCTCACCAGGTCAGGGGGGCGGTCAGCCCCAGCATTTT.

CDR3 region: CASSLLELGRKTDTQYF. As DNA, the CDR3 is TGTGCCAGCTCACTATTAGAGCTGGGCAGGAAGACAGATACGCAGTATTTT. V and J are TRBV18 and TRBJ2-3; D is unclear. Germline V gives CDR1 KGHSH, CDR2 LQKENI. Deletions cut 4 bases from V and 3 bases from J, with 20 bases between. The CDR3 is made up of 17 amino acids.

The V gene is TRBV9, the J gene TRBJ1-5; weak D call: TRBD1 (6 bases). The germline gives CDR1 SGDLS, CDR2 YYNGEE. The CDR3 runs to 14 residues. V lost 5 bases and J 4 bases, leaving 13 bases between the germline ends. This CDR3 reads CASSRTGKNQPQHF. CDR3 nucleotide sequence: TGTGCCAGCAGTCGAACAGGGAAGAATCAGCCCCAGCATTTT.

The J gene is TRBJ2-5, the V gene TRBV27; D is ambiguous. The CDR3 sequence is 13 residues long. Per the germline V gene, CDR1 is MNHEY and CDR2 is SMNVEV (reference sequence). Trimming stripped 6 bases from V and 0 bases from J, with 8 bases between. DNA for the CDR3: TGTGCCAGCAGGACTTTGTACCAAGAGACCCAGTACTTC. Its protein product is CASRTLYQETQYF.

This clone was detected only a few times. V usage is TRBV2 and J usage is TRBJ2-7; 7 positions agree with TRBD1. V lost 7 bases to trimming and J lost 6 bases; unmatched junction nucleotides: 12. Looked up from germline, CDR1 is SNHLY and CDR2 is FYNNEI. The CDR3 is 14 amino acids. This CDR3 is CASTGTTGHSEQYF. Written as DNA, the CDR3 is TGTGCCAGCACCGGGACGACAGGGCACAGCGAGCAGTACTTC.

CDR3 DNA: TGTGCCAGCAGCCCGTTGACCGGGGAGCTGTTTTTT. Protein product: CASSPLTGELFF. J is TRBJ2-2 and V is TRBV9; D not certain. Germline V gene sequence: CDR1 SGDLS, CDR2 YYNGEE. The V gene lost 4 bases and the J gene lost 5 bases, with 6 bases spanning the gap. The CDR3 contains 12 residues. Based on the CDR3 plus reference TRBV9 and TRBJ2-2, the full variable domain is DSGVTQTPKHLITATGQRVTLRCSPRSGDLSVYWYQQSLDQGLQFLIQYYNGEERAKGNILERFSAQQFPDLHSELNLSSLELGDSALYFCASSPLTGELFFGEGSRLTVL.

This chain uses TRBV28 with TRBJ1-1; possible D gene TRBD1, 5 bases. CDR1 and CDR2 from the germline V gene are MDHEN and SYDVKM. Trimming shortened V by 7 bases and J by 6 bases, and 15 bases separated the two germline ends. CDR3 size: 13 residues. In DNA, the CDR3 is TGTGCCAGCATTCCCCCGGGACTGTCTGAAGCTTTCTTT. This encodes CASIPPGLSEAFF.

This sequence joins TRBV30 and TRBJ1-6; tentatively, D is TRBD1 (5 bases). This CDR3 has 13 residues. Germline lookup yields CDR1 GTSNPN and CDR2 SVGIG (reference sequence). V was cut by 5 bases and J by 9 bases, with 14 bases left in between. This chain's CDR3 is CAWGRQGLSPLHF. CDR3 DNA sequence: TGTGCCTGGGGTCGCCAGGGCCTTTCACCCCTCCACTTT.

A note on this clone: Other DNA sequences in this sample translate to the same CDR3. The V call is TRBV5-1, the J call TRBJ1-4, with a weak D call TRBD1 (5 bases). Trimming stripped 2 bases from V and 4 bases from J, with 12 bases between. Germline assignment: CDR1 SGHRS and CDR2 YFSETQ. The length of the CDR3 is 15 residues. This CDR3 reads CASSLEGAYNEKLFF. Written as DNA, the CDR3 is TGCGCCAGCAGCTTAGAAGGGGCCTATAATGAAAAACTGTTTTTT.

The chain carries TRBV11-2 and TRBJ2-3; possibly TRBD2 for D (5 bases). Trimming took off 5 bases at V and 6 bases at J, with 18 bases between the two ends. Germline V gene lookup returns CDR1 SGHAT and CDR2 FQNNGV. The CDR3 runs to 15 residues. CDR3 in amino acids: CASSPRTRPLDTQYF. Written as DNA, the CDR3 is TGTGCCAGCAGCCCACGGACTCGGCCTTTGGATACGCAGTATTTT.

V usage is TRBV7-8 and J usage is TRBJ1-2; tentatively, D is TRBD1 (5 bases). Looked up from germline, CDR1 is SGHVS and CDR2 is FQNEAQ. The CDR3 length is 14 residues. Trimming took off 5 bases at V and 11 bases at J, with 21 bases between the two ends. CDR3 DNA sequence: TGTGCCAGCAGCCCTCCCCAGGGACTCGGGGGGTACACCTTC. This translates into CASSPPQGLGGYTF.

V is TRBV11-1 and J is TRBJ1-1; 9 nucleotides align to TRBD1. The germline gives CDR1 SGHAT, CDR2 FQDESV (reference sequence). This CDR3 region has 13 residues. The ends lost 5 bases at V and 4 bases at J; junction bases unmatched: 2. The CDR3 DNA follows: TGTGCCAGCAGCCCGGACAGGGGCACTGAAGCTTTCTTT. This encodes CASSPDRGTEAFF.

CDR3 DNA: TGTGCCAGCAGTTTAGACAGTTTGAGCACAGATACGCAGTATTTT. Translating gives CASSLDSLSTDTQYF. The chain recombines TRBV28 with TRBJ2-3, with D perhaps matching TRBD1 (5 bases). This CDR3 contains 15 residues. Per germline, CDR1 MDHEN and CDR2 SYDVKM. The V end was cut by 2 bases, the J end by 0 bases, with 9 bases between.

This chain joins TRBV18 and TRBJ1-1; a possible D gene is TRBD1 (5 bases). Germline values: CDR1 KGHSH, CDR2 LQKENI. The CDR3 covers 15 residues. The V end was cut by 0 bases, the J end by 5 bases, with 13 bases between. As DNA, the CDR3 is TGTGCCAGCTCACCACCGAGTAGGGGCGGAACTGAAGCTTTCTTT. It specifies CASSPPSRGGTEAFF.

This clone is a singleton in its sample. This chain uses TRBV2 with TRBJ1-2; 7 positions agree with TRBD1. Germline values: CDR1 SNHLY, CDR2 FYNNEI. The V and J ends lost 4 bases and 6 bases, in that order; junction bases with no gene match: 5. The CDR3 has 13 residues. As DNA, the CDR3 is TGTGCCAGCAGTGCCCAGGGGGTAAATGGCTACACCTTC. Its translation: CASSAQGVNGYTF.

The chain uses TRBV20-1 and TRBJ2-7, with D possibly TRBD1 on 5 matching bases. The CDR3 has 11 residues. Germline CDR1 DFQATT, CDR2 SNEGSKA (reference sequence). V was cut by 8 bases and J by 3 bases, with 11 bases left in between. The CDR3 nucleotides read TGCAGTCTTCGACAGAGCTACGAGCAGTACTTC. It encodes CSLRQSYEQYF.

The chain uses TRBV19 and TRBJ1-1; 7 positions match TRBD1. J gave up 0 bases and V 11 bases, and 3 bases lay outside the gene matches. CDR1 is LNHDA, CDR2 SQIVND, per germline (reference sequence). The CDR3 totals 12 residues. CDR3 nucleotides: TGTGCCTCGGGACAGTTGAACACTGAAGCTTTCTTT. It translates to CASGQLNTEAFF.

The V call is TRBV5-1, the J call TRBJ2-5; maybe TRBD2 (6 bases). Germline V lookup: CDR1 SGHRS, CDR2 YFSETQ. The CDR3 covers 13 residues. Trimming shortened V by 1 base and J by 4 bases, and 8 bases separated the two germline ends. CDR3 in DNA: TGCGCCAGCAGCTTGTTTAGCGGAGAGACCCAGTACTTC. Its protein product is CASSLFSGETQYF.

The chain joins TRBV11-2 to TRBJ2-7; the D gene is possibly TRBD1 (5 bases). CDR3 length: 17 residues. Germline CDR1 SGHAT, CDR2 FQNNGV. Trimming took off 5 bases at V and 3 bases at J, with 23 bases between the two ends. The CDR3 DNA reads as TGTGCCAGCAGCCCCCTTAGGGGCGTGGGTCCCAGCTACGAGCAGTACTTC. This translates into CASSPLRGVGPSYEQYF.

Regarding this clone: An end of the junction does not agree with germline; a read error may underlie this. V and J are TRBV7-7 and TRBJ1-3, with a tentative D call TRBD1 (5 bases). The CDR3 totals 15 residues. The germline gives CDR1 SSHAT, CDR2 FNYEAQ (reference sequence). Here the CDR3 DNA reads TGTGCTAGCAGCCTCCTACCGGGGGCTGGAAACACCATATATTTT. Amino acid sequence: CASSLLPGAGNTIYF.